These 20 T cell receptor beta chains were sequenced from one sample in a study of blood T cells in healthy people across ages. PCR was performed a second time for about 6 to 12 cycles using a sample-barcoded 5' primer and a J-beta primer mix. From the 5' RACE reads, TCRdb called clonotypes with MiXCR, one entry per CDR3 protein. Of around 1,900,000 distinct CDR3 sequences in the sample, about two fifths were seen once. The specimen was blood. The receptors stem from a human donor in good health.

This clonotype has at least ten counts. The V and J genes are TRBV7-2 and TRBJ2-7; 8 bases map to TRBD2. V was clipped by 5 bases and J by 1 base; unmatched bases: 4. This CDR3 has 14 residues. Germline V gene data show CDR1 as SGHTA and CDR2 as FQGNSA. The CDR3 is CASSLQRGSYEQYF. CDR3 sequence (DNA): TGTGCCAGCAGCCTCCAGCGGGGGTCCTACGAGCAGTACTTC.

The rearrangement joins TRBV7-8 to TRBJ2-5, with 8 bases fitting TRBD1. J was trimmed by 4 bases and V by 4 bases; bases with no gene match: 5. Germline CDR1 reads SGHVS; CDR2 reads FQNEAQ. CDR3 size: 14 residues. The CDR3 region is CASSSGGLVETQYF. In nucleotides, the CDR3 is TGTGCCAGCAGCTCAGGGGGCCTCGTAGAGACCCAGTACTTC.

On this clonotype: Sequence at one end of the junction differs from germline and may be a read error. The V gene is TRBV5-1, the J gene TRBJ2-7; D is undetermined. CDR3 length equals 13 residues. Germline CDR1 is SGHRS and CDR2 is YFSETQ. The CDR3 here is CASNLYESYEQYF. CDR3 sequence (DNA): TGCGCCAGCAACTTGTACGAGAGCTACGAGCAGTACTTC.

CDR3 in amino acids: CASSPPQGSRGYGYTF. In nucleotides, the CDR3 is TGTGCCAGCAGCCCTCCCCAGGGGTCTAGGGGCTATGGCTACACCTTC. The genes are TRBV6-2 or TRBV6-3 and TRBJ1-2; a weak D match, TRBD1 (6 bases). Germline V gene data show CDR1 as MNHEY and CDR2 as SVGEGT. The CDR3 has 16 amino acids. V was pared by 6 bases and J by 4 bases, with 21 bases between.

The chain employs TRBV7-8 and TRBJ1-1; possible D gene TRBD1, 5 bases. Germline-derived CDR1 and CDR2 are SGHVS and FQNEAQ. The CDR3 spans 16 residues. V lost 1 base and J lost 0, with 12 bases in between. CDR3 sequence: CASSLGGVWMNTEAFF. CDR3 sequence (DNA): TGTGCCAGCAGCTTAGGGGGGGTTTGGATGAACACTGAAGCTTTCTTT.

This sequence joins TRBV15 and TRBJ2-7, with unresolved D. The better agreement between TRBJ2-5 and the DNA end casts doubt on the J call. Looked up from germline, CDR1 is LNHNV and CDR2 is YYDKDF (reference sequence). The CDR3 has 13 amino acids. The CDR3 protein is CATSRGSLETQYF. The CDR3 DNA sequence: TGTGCCACCAGCAGAGGTTCCTTAGAGACCCAGTACTTC.

In its sample, this clonotype was seen a few times. The J gene is TRBJ2-1, the V gene TRBV10-3; the D is unclear. V was clipped by 6 bases and J by 5 bases, with 11 bases between them. The germline V gene has CDR1 ENHRY and CDR2 SYGVKD. The CDR3 sequence is 13 residues long. The CDR3 is CAIRERRNNEQFF. The CDR3 bases are TGTGCCATCAGGGAAAGACGTAACAATGAGCAGTTCTTC.

This clonotype was seen a handful of times. J is TRBJ2-1 and V is TRBV7-2, with TRBD2 matching 11 bases. Per the germline V gene, CDR1 is SGHTA and CDR2 is FQGNSA. There are 17 residues in the CDR3. J gave up 10 bases and V 3 bases, and 14 bases lay outside the gene matches. In DNA, the CDR3 is TGTGCCAGCAGCTTGCGATCTAGCGGGGGGTACTCCTACGAGCAGTTCTTC. It is translated as CASSLRSSGGYSYEQFF.

This clonotype was seen a handful of times. CDR3 bases: TGCAGCGTTGAAGATCAACGGGGGCCTCTCTACGAGCAGTACTTC. Encoded protein: CSVEDQRGPLYEQYF. The rearrangement joins TRBV29-1 to TRBJ2-7, with D perhaps assigned TRBD1 or TRBD2 (6 bases each). The germline gives CDR1 SQVTM, CDR2 ANQGSEA. Trimming shortened V by 0 bases and J by 3 bases, and 15 bases separated the two germline ends. This CDR3 contains 15 residues.

In its sample, this clonotype was seen a few times. The V gene is TRBV29-1, the J gene TRBJ1-1; D is unclear. With 3 bases removed from V and 5 bases from J, the gap between germline ends came to 10 bases. CDR1 SQVTM and CDR2 ANQGSEA come from the germline V gene. The CDR3 runs to 12 residues. The CDR3 loop is CSVDRQETEAFF. CDR3 sequence (DNA): TGCAGCGTTGATAGGCAGGAGACTGAAGCTTTCTTT.

The gene calls are TRBV7-2 and TRBJ1-4; possible D gene TRBD1, 5 bases. The V end was cut by 0 bases, the J end by 8 bases, with 16 bases between. Per the germline V gene, CDR1 is SGHTA and CDR2 is FQGNSA. The CDR3 runs 16 residues. The chain's CDR3 is CASSLAQGGVPEKLFF. For the CDR3, the DNA is TGTGCCAGCAGCTTAGCGCAGGGAGGTGTTCCAGAAAAACTGTTTTTT.

This sequence joins TRBV10-3 and TRBJ1-1; D gene ambiguous. V shed 2 bases and J shed 1 base, with 5 bases lying between them. This CDR3 spans 13 amino acids. CDR1 and CDR2 from the germline V gene are ENHRY and SYGVKD. The CDR3 DNA reads as TGTGCCATCAGTGAGATGAAGAACACTGAAGCTTTCTTT. It translates to CAISEMKNTEAFF.

The table lists this clonotype with a few counts. The chain links TRBV20-1 to TRBJ2-1; 8 bases map to TRBD2. Germline V gene sequence: CDR1 DFQATT, CDR2 SNEGSKA (reference sequence). With 3 bases clipped from V and 7 bases from J, the junction kept 8 bases outside the gene matches. The CDR3 length is 14 residues. CDR3 loop: CSARVAGLGNEQFF. CDR3 bases: TGCAGTGCTAGGGTAGCGGGGTTAGGTAATGAGCAGTTCTTC.

V and J are TRBV4-1 and TRBJ2-7; D remains ambiguous. The CDR3 has 15 residues. CDR1 is MGHRA, CDR2 YSYEKL, per germline. Trimming shortened V by 1 base and J by 0 bases, and 10 bases separated the two germline ends. For the CDR3, the DNA is TGCGCCAGCAGCCAAGGTTCAGAAGACTCCTACGAGCAGTACTTC. This sequence encodes CASSQGSEDSYEQYF.

The chain has TRBV20-1 and TRBJ2-7, with unresolved D. CDR1 and CDR2 from the germline V gene are DFQATT and SNEGSKA (reference sequence). V gave up 7 bases and J gave up 1 base, with 8 bases separating them. This CDR3 has 11 amino acids. The CDR3 is CSGLGSYEQYF. The CDR3 nucleotides are TGCAGTGGATTGGGATCCTACGAGCAGTACTTC.

The V and J genes are TRBV7-3 and TRBJ2-3; 8 bases are shared with TRBD1. The CDR3 loop spans 12 amino acids. Germline V gene data show CDR1 as SGHTA and CDR2 as FQGTGA. V was pared by 5 bases and J by 8 bases, with 3 bases of the junction left unmatched. CDR3 nucleotides: TGTGCCAGCAGCATTGACAGGGGTACGCAGTATTTT. It codes for CASSIDRGTQYF. Full variable domain (outside the CDR3, taken from reference TRBV7-3 and TRBJ2-3): GAGVSQTPSNKVTEKGKYVELRCDPISGHTALYWYRQSLGQGPEFLIYFQGTGAADDSGLPNDRFFAVRPEGSVSTLKIQRTERGDSAVYLCASSIDRGTQYFGPGTRLTVL.

This clonotype was detected only a few times. The chain uses TRBV7-9 and TRBJ2-7; 9 bases are a match to TRBD2. This CDR3 is built from 15 residues. In germline, CDR1 is SEHNR, CDR2 FQNEAQ (reference sequence). V shed 5 bases, J shed 4 bases, and the junction held 9 bases outside the gene matches. CDR3 bases: TGTGCCAGCAGCAGGGTGTTAGCGGGGGCGTACGAGCAGTACTTC. It translates to CASSRVLAGAYEQYF.

This chain uses TRBV12-3 or TRBV12-4 with TRBJ2-1; D is ambiguous. V lost 1 base and J lost 4, with 8 bases in between. The CDR3 contains 14 residues. The CDR3 DNA reads as TGTGCCAGCAGTTTAGTAACGCTGTACAATGAGCAGTTCTTC. It encodes CASSLVTLYNEQFF.

This clonotype has a handful of counts. The chain uses TRBV6-2 or TRBV6-3 and TRBJ2-3, with 8 bases matching TRBD2. This CDR3 is 16 amino acids long. The J segment lost 1 base and the V segment lost 2 bases, leaving 5 bases of the junction unmatched. Looked up from germline, CDR1 is MNHEY and CDR2 is SVGEGT. The chain's CDR3 is CASSYIISGGTDTQYF. The CDR3 DNA reads TGTGCCAGCAGTTACATCATTAGCGGGGGCACAGATACGCAGTATTTT.

The rearrangement joins TRBV11-2 to TRBJ2-3; TRBD2 matches 8 bases. CDR3 size: 15 residues. J lost 11 bases, V lost 0 bases, and 10 bases had no gene match. Per germline, CDR1 SGHAT and CDR2 FQNNGV. CDR3 in DNA: TGTGCCAGCAGCTTAGATCTAGCGGGCCTGGGTATGCAGTATTTT. Amino acids: CASSLDLAGLGMQYF.